Below are 30 T cell receptor beta chains sequenced from a single sample in a study of STAT5B mutations in CD4+ large granular lymphocyte leukemia. The protocol was immunoSEQ multiplex PCR, while the TCRdb copy is restricted to in-frame clones and leaves out a portion. The data show around 34,000 clones, with around four fifths seen just once and roughly 4.3% held by the top ten. What was sequenced was CD4+ T cells from blood buffy coats. The receptor set was obtained from a human donor in good health.

This rearrangement joins TRBV19 to TRBJ1-1; weak D call: TRBD1 (5 bases). Germline V gives CDR1 LNHDA, CDR2 SQIVND (reference sequence). CDR3 length: 12 amino acids. The V end was cut by 8 bases, the J end by 4 bases, with 11 bases between. The CDR3: CASAPQGTEAFF. The CDR3 nucleotides are TGTGCCAGTGCCCCCCAGGGCACTGAAGCTTTCTTT.

The chain recombines TRBV7-8 with TRBJ2-3; D unresolved. CDR1 SGHVS and CDR2 FQNEAQ come from the germline V gene. Trimming left V 4 bases short and J 0 bases short, with 11 bases between. This CDR3 spans 15 amino acids. The DNA of the CDR3 is TGTGCCAGCAGCTCTAGATCAACTAGCACAGATACGCAGTATTTT. This codes for CASSSRSTSTDTQYF.

The CDR3 is CASSLTVEVGYTF. The CDR3, as DNA: TGTGCCAGCAGTCTCACAGTTGAAGTTGGCTACACCTTC. The rearrangement links TRBV6-1 to TRBJ1-2; D gene uncertain. CDR3 length: 13 amino acids. V lost 5 bases and J 7 bases, leaving 14 bases between the germline ends. Germline values: CDR1 MNHNS, CDR2 SASEGT.

The chain employs TRBV28 and TRBJ2-7; D possibly corresponds to TRBD2 (6 bases). Germline CDR1 and CDR2: MDHEN and SYDVKM. Trimming pared 6 bases from V and 4 bases from J, leaving 19 bases between. CDR3 length equals 15 residues. The CDR3 spells CASRSPGLVAYEQYF. CDR3 nucleotide sequence: TGTGCCAGCAGATCACCGGGACTGGTGGCGTACGAGCAGTACTTC.

CDR3 sequence (DNA): TGTGCCTGGAGTGGACCATGGGACGGTTCCTACGAGCAGTACTTC. Translation: CAWSGPWDGSYEQYF. The J gene is TRBJ2-5, the V gene TRBV30, with D perhaps TRBD1 or TRBD2 (5 bases each). The J call may be in error: the DNA end matches TRBJ2-7 better. The germline gives CDR1 GTSNPN, CDR2 SVGIG (reference sequence). The CDR3 totals 15 residues.

This clone was seen once. The V call is TRBV7-9, the J call TRBJ2-2; 11 bases line up with TRBD2. The germline gives CDR1 SEHNR, CDR2 FQNEAQ (reference sequence). The ends lost 3 bases at V and 0 bases at J; junction bases unmatched: 3. This CDR3 region has 17 residues. The CDR3 region is CASSLTSGVANTGELFF. CDR3 coding DNA: TGTGCCAGCAGCTTGACTAGCGGGGTCGCGAACACCGGGGAGCTGTTTTTT.

This clone has more than one count but fewer than ten. The rearrangement links TRBV28 to TRBJ2-7; TRBD2 agrees at 7 bases. J was trimmed by 3 bases and V by 7 bases; bases with no gene match: 12. The CDR3 spans 15 residues. CDR1 MDHEN and CDR2 SYDVKM come from the germline V gene. The CDR3 DNA follows: TGTGCCAGCACACGTCTTGCGGGGACTAACTACGAGCAGTACTTC. Amino acids: CASTRLAGTNYEQYF.

The rearrangement joins TRBV28 to TRBJ2-6, with D perhaps matching TRBD2 (5 bases). This CDR3 is built from 14 residues. CDR1 MDHEN and CDR2 SYDVKM come from the germline V gene. Trimming cost V 5 bases and J 3 bases, with 8 bases left between them. CDR3 coding DNA: TGTGCCAGCAGTCACGGGAATGGGGCCAACGTCCTGACTTTC. This codes for CASSHGNGANVLTF.

This clone was counted a few times. The rearrangement joins TRBV4-1 to TRBJ1-1; D not certain. This CDR3 comprises 15 residues. CDR1 is MGHRA and CDR2 is YSYEKL in the germline V gene. V was trimmed by 4 bases and J by 1 base, leaving 13 bases between them. CDR3 sequence (DNA): TGCGCCAGCAGCCTCTTCCGGACGGAGAACACTGAAGCTTTCTTT. It is translated as CASSLFRTENTEAFF.

The chain links TRBV10-1 to TRBJ1-1; D is uncertain. Germline V gene sequence: CDR1 WNHNN, CDR2 SYGVQD (reference sequence). Trimming took off 3 bases at V and 8 bases at J, with 16 bases between the two ends. This CDR3 contains 14 residues. The CDR3 loop is CASSDGPVTREAFF. The DNA for the CDR3 is TGCGCCAGCAGTGACGGACCGGTAACGAGGGAAGCTTTCTTT.

The V gene is TRBV6-6, the J gene TRBJ2-6; no definite D call. V was shortened by 5 bases and J by 0 bases, with 8 bases between the two germline ends. The CDR3 covers 15 residues. Germline lookup yields CDR1 MNHNY and CDR2 SVGAGI (reference sequence). CDR3: CASSLQSSGANVLTF. DNA of the CDR3: TGTGCCAGCAGTCTACAGAGCTCTGGGGCCAACGTCCTGACTTTC.

This chain connects TRBV30 to TRBJ1-4, with no clear D. V gave up 0 bases and J gave up 11 bases, with 13 bases separating them. Germline CDR1 is GTSNPN and CDR2 is SVGIG (reference sequence). This CDR3 comprises 13 residues. In DNA form, the CDR3 reads TGTGCCTGGAGTGTACATGGCTCTGGGAAACTGTTTTTT. This gives the protein CAWSVHGSGKLFF.

The chain uses TRBV28 and TRBJ2-5, with unresolved D. Per the germline V gene, CDR1 is MDHEN and CDR2 is SYDVKM. With 3 bases removed from V and 7 bases from J, the gap between germline ends came to 12 bases. This CDR3 is 13 amino acids long. The CDR3: CASSLPPTATQYF. The CDR3 nucleotides are TGTGCCAGCAGTTTGCCCCCCACAGCGACCCAGTACTTC. Using reference TRBV28 and TRBJ2-5 for the parts outside the CDR3, the full variable domain is DVKVTQSSRYLVKRTGEKVFLECVQDMDHENMFWYRQDPGLGLRLIYFSYDVKMKEKGDIPEGYSVSREKKERFSLILESASTNQTSMYLCASSLPPTATQYFGPGTRLLVL.

The V gene is TRBV6-5, the J gene TRBJ1-2; D unresolved. There are 14 residues in the CDR3. Germline V gene data show CDR1 as MNHEY and CDR2 as SVGAGI. Trimming cost V 6 bases and J 5 bases, with 16 bases left between them. In DNA form, the CDR3 reads TGTGCCAGCAGACCGGGAGGTTTTTTTTATGGCTACACCTTC. This sequence encodes CASRPGGFFYGYTF.

J is TRBJ1-2 and V is TRBV28, with 9 bases aligning to TRBD1. From germline, CDR1 is MDHEN and CDR2 SYDVKM. This CDR3 has 16 amino acids. The J segment lost 5 bases and the V segment lost 2 bases, leaving 9 bases of the junction unmatched. The CDR3 DNA follows: TGTGCCAGCAGTTTAACCCAGGGACAGGGAGGTTATGGCTACACCTTC. This translates into CASSLTQGQGGYGYTF.

V gene TRBV28 combines with J gene TRBJ2-1; no clear D. Germline V CDR1 and CDR2: MDHEN, SYDVKM. The CDR3 totals 13 residues. The V gene lost 6 bases and the J gene lost 10 bases, with 16 bases spanning the gap. The CDR3 sequence is CASSRAAAKEQFF. CDR3 bases: TGTGCCAGCAGCCGGGCCGCCGCCAAAGAGCAGTTCTTC.

V is TRBV6-6 and J is TRBJ2-2; 8 nucleotides agree with TRBD2. Trimming cost V 10 bases and J 3 bases; bases outside gene matches: 4. The CDR3 has 13 residues. Germline-derived CDR1 and CDR2 are MNHNY and SVGAGI (reference sequence). The CDR3 DNA reads TGTGCCACCGCGGGAGGCGACACCGGGGAGCTGTTTTTT. It translates to CATAGGDTGELFF.

This clone was seen only a few times. This chain connects TRBV7-3 to TRBJ2-1, with D perhaps being TRBD1 or TRBD2 (5 bases each). V lost 3 bases and J 10 bases, leaving 13 bases between the germline ends. The CDR3 loop spans 13 amino acids. Germline V gene sequence: CDR1 SGHTA, CDR2 FQGTGA. The CDR3 reads CASSFIRDGEQFF. DNA of the CDR3: TGTGCCAGCAGCTTTATCCGGGACGGCGAGCAGTTCTTC.

The V gene is TRBV5-1, the J gene TRBJ2-1; 10 bases line up with TRBD2. Trimming at V came to 4 bases and at J to 0 bases, leaving 16 bases not matched to a gene. The CDR3 has 20 amino acids. Germline V CDR1 and CDR2: SGHRS, YFSETQ. The CDR3 DNA is TGCGCCAGCAGCCCGTGGACAGGGAAGACTAGCGGGCGCTCCTACAATGAGCAGTTCTTC. This sequence encodes CASSPWTGKTSGRSYNEQFF.

The V and J genes are TRBV28 and TRBJ2-3, with 11 bases matching TRBD2. The CDR3 is made up of 16 amino acids. Per the germline V gene, CDR1 is MDHEN and CDR2 is SYDVKM. V shed 3 bases and J 7 bases; nucleotides not matched to a gene: 9. The CDR3, as DNA: TGTGCCAGCAGTTTCACCGGGACTAGCGGAACGTATACGCAGTATTTT. Amino acids: CASSFTGTSGTYTQYF.

The sample holds one count of this clone. The V and J genes are TRBV5-4 and TRBJ2-1; D is tentatively TRBD1 or TRBD2 (6 bases each). This CDR3 is 17 amino acids long. The V and J ends lost 6 bases and 6 bases respectively, with 25 bases between them. Per the germline V gene, CDR1 is SGHNT and CDR2 is YYREEE (reference sequence). The DNA of the CDR3 is TGTGCCAGCACCGAGAGAGGGGGGATCATTGGCGGCAATGAGCAGTTCTTC. Translation: CASTERGGIIGGNEQFF.

J is TRBJ2-5 and V is TRBV27; perhaps TRBD2 as D (6 bases). V was trimmed by 5 bases and J by 5 bases, leaving 18 bases between them. The CDR3 is made up of 15 amino acids. The V gene's germline CDR1 is MNHEY and CDR2 SMNVEV (reference sequence). CDR3 nucleotides: TGTGCCAGCAGTCCTAACCGGGACTCCGTCGAGACCCAGTACTTC. It codes for CASSPNRDSVETQYF.

V is TRBV6-6 and J is TRBJ2-2, with D unclear. The germline V gene has CDR1 MNHNY and CDR2 SVGAGI (reference sequence). CDR3 length equals 14 residues. Trimming removed 4 bases from V and 0 bases from J, with 6 bases in between. As DNA, the CDR3 is TGTGCCAGCAGTTCCTCAGCGAACACCGGGGAGCTGTTTTTT. Translated: CASSSSANTGELFF.

This clone appeared once. V usage is TRBV18 and J usage is TRBJ2-1; 9 nucleotides match TRBD2. With 2 bases clipped from V and 7 bases from J, the junction kept 3 bases outside the gene matches. The CDR3 sequence is 14 residues long. The germline V gene has CDR1 KGHSH and CDR2 LQKENI. The CDR3, as DNA: TGTGCCAGCTCACCAGCCAGCGGGAGGAATGAGCAGTTCTTC. Translation gives CASSPASGRNEQFF.

This clone was detected once. This chain uses TRBV5-4 with TRBJ2-1; a possible D gene is TRBD2 (5 bases). Germline-derived CDR1 and CDR2 are SGHNT and YYREEE (reference sequence). This CDR3 has 14 amino acids. Trimming removed 4 bases from V and 7 bases from J, with 15 bases in between. The CDR3 region is CASSGTGSMNEQFF. As DNA, the CDR3 is TGTGCCAGCAGCGGAACGGGATCAATGAATGAGCAGTTCTTC.

J is TRBJ1-3 and V is TRBV7-9; no clear D. The CDR3 contains 15 residues. V lost 6 bases and J lost 0, with 12 bases in between. Looked up from germline, CDR1 is SEHNR and CDR2 is FQNEAQ (reference sequence). CDR3 in amino acids: CASSQGRVSGNTIYF. CDR3 DNA sequence: TGTGCCAGCAGTCAAGGACGGGTCTCTGGAAACACCATATATTTT.

This clone has a handful of counts. The CDR3 loop is CSARQDSYEQYF. In nucleotides, the CDR3 is TGCAGCGCTCGACAGGACTCCTACGAGCAGTACTTC. The V call is TRBV29-1, the J call TRBJ2-7; D might be TRBD1 (6 bases). From germline, CDR1 is SQVTM and CDR2 ANQGSEA. Trimming took off 7 bases at V and 0 bases at J, with 10 bases between the two ends. This CDR3 has 12 residues.

This clone appeared once. This chain joins TRBV25-1 and TRBJ2-2, with TRBD2 matching 9 bases. V gave up 1 base and J gave up 0 bases; unmatched junction bases: 6. The CDR3 runs to 18 residues. Germline CDR1 is MGHDK and CDR2 is SYGVNS. CDR3 bases: TGTGCCAGCAGTGAATTGGGGCGGGGGGGGACGAACACCGGGGAGCTGTTTTTT. This translates into CASSELGRGGTNTGELFF. The full variable domain, its missing parts supplied by reference TRBV25-1 and TRBJ2-2, is EADIYQTPRYLVIGTGKKITLECSQTMGHDKMYWYQQDPGMELHLIHYSYGVNSTEKGDLSSESTVSRIRTEHFPLTLESARPSHTSQYLCASSELGRGGTNTGELFFGEGSRLTVL.

V is TRBV28 and J is TRBJ2-5; 9 positions match TRBD2. The end of the DNA aligns better with TRBJ2-7, so the J call may be wrong. Looked up from germline, CDR1 is MDHEN and CDR2 is SYDVKM. The length of the CDR3 is 15 residues. In DNA, the CDR3 is TGTGCCAGCAGTTTGACTAGCGGAGGATCGTACGAGCAGTACTTC. It encodes CASSLTSGGSYEQYF.

V is TRBV18 and J is TRBJ2-1; D ambiguous. The CDR3 runs to 12 residues. Looked up from germline, CDR1 is KGHSH and CDR2 is LQKENI. V was cut by 5 bases and J by 8 bases, with 10 bases left in between. CDR3 amino acids: CASSADSDEQFF. CDR3 DNA: TGTGCCAGCTCAGCTGACTCAGATGAGCAGTTCTTC.